The source of this T cell receptor (beta chain) is a study of preoperative IRX-2 immunotherapy in early breast cancer. The sample's treatment: preoperative locoregional IRX-2 cytokine immunotherapy. Patients received preoperative, locoregional IRX-2 cytokine immunotherapy in a phase Ib study. This clone was picked up a small number of times. CDR1 and CDR2 from the germline V gene are MNHGY and SAAAGT. Trimming cost V 8 bases and J 2 bases, with 19 bases left between them. The CDR3 consists of 15 residues. TCRdb's copy holds only in-frame clones and misses some; the assay was immunoSEQ multiplex PCR. The table records 25,000 to 30,000 clones, around 72% of them present only once.

V and J are TRBV6-8 and TRBJ2-7; D is tentatively TRBD1 or TRBD2 (6 bases each). The receptor's source is a human donor with breast cancer. The material was lymph node tissue, obtained after IRX-2 immunotherapy. This CDR3 is CASDPPGARTYEQYF. Written as DNA, the CDR3 is TGTGCCAGCGATCCCCCGGGGGCGCGGACCTACGAGCAGTACTTC.